The clone carrying this TCR beta chain was picked up one time. Authors' analysis steps: Counts of nucleated cells, estimated from reference gene primer amplification, were obtained. The method was immunoSEQ multiplex PCR; TCRdb's version includes in-frame clones alone and lacks a portion of them. That table supplies the V and J calls and clone size; D and trimming were determined from the DNA. The sample includes some 90,000 clones, 75% to 90% of them seen just once. This sample was included in a study of blood T cell repertoires in COVID-19. Study in general: The United States, Italy and Spain supplied acute and convalescent COVID-19 samples. The analysed material was cDNA or gDNA that came from T cells, B-cell-depleted T cells, or PBMCs.

The germline CDR1 and CDR2 sequences are LNHDA and SQIVND (reference sequence). V was clipped by 7 bases and J by 4 bases; unmatched bases: 7. This CDR3 is 15 amino acids long. The TCR originated in a human donor in a cohort sampled during active COVID-19. The rearrangement joins TRBV19 to TRBJ2-5; 12 bases are a match to TRBD2. Sequenced material: peripheral blood. CDR3: CASIIRGLAGETQYF. The CDR3 nucleotides read TGTGCCAGTATAATCAGGGGACTAGCGGGAGAGACCCAGTACTTC. The complete variable domain, with remaining parts taken from reference TRBV19 and TRBJ2-5, reads DGGITQSPKYLFRKEGQNVTLSCEQNLNHDAMYWYRQDPGQGLRLIYYSQIVNDFQKGDIAEGYSVSREKKESFPLTVTSAQKNPTAFYLCASIIRGLAGETQYFGPGTRLLVL.